This TCR beta chain was recovered during a study of CD8 T cells in ankylosing spondylitis. Trimming at V came to 5 bases and at J to 2 bases, leaving 3 bases not matched to a gene. CDR3 length equals 17 residues. At least ten counts were recorded for this clonotype. TCRdb re-derived calls from the 5' RACE reads in MiXCR, one entry per CDR3 protein. The repertoire holds 190,000 or so distinct CDR3 sequences, roughly 13% seen once, with 15% to 20% in the top ten. The sequence was collected from a male donor with ankylosing spondylitis or in good health (not recorded which). The chain carries TRBV12-3 or TRBV12-4 and TRBJ2-1; 16 bases line up with TRBD2. Input material: blood, either unsorted or a sorted T cell fraction (not recorded which). The CDR3 sequence is CASSPGTSGGAYNEQFF. As DNA, the CDR3 is TGTGCCAGCAGTCCCGGGACTAGCGGGGGGGCCTACAATGAGCAGTTCTTC.